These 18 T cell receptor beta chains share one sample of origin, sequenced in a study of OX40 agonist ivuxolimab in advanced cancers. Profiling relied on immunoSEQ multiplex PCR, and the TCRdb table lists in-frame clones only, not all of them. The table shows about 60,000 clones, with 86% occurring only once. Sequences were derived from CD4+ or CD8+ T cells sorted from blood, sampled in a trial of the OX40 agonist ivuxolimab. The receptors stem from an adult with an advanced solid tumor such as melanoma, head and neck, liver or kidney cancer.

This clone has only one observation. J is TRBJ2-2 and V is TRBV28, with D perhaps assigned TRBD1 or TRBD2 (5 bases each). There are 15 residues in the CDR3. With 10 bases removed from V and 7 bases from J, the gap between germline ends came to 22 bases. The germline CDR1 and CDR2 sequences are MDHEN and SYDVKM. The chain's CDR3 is CAISPPEGEHGELFF. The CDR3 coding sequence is TGTGCCATAAGCCCCCCGGAAGGGGAGCACGGGGAGCTGTTTTTT.

The CDR3 nucleotides read TGTGCCAGCGGAGGGACGGATGAAAAACTGTTTTTT. It is translated as CASGGTDEKLFF. The gene calls are TRBV6-1 and TRBJ1-4, with D possibly being TRBD1 (5 bases). The CDR3 is 12 residues long. Germline-derived CDR1 and CDR2 are MNHNS and SASEGT. Between the trimmed V and J ends, which lost 8 bases and 6 bases, there was a span of 10 bases.

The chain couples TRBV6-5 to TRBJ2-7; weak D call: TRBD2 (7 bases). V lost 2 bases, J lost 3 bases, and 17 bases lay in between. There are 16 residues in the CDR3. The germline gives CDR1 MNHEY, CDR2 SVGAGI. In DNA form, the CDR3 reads TGTGCCAGCAGTTACGGCGAGGGGGGGCCCTACTACGAGCAGTACTTC. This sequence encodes CASSYGEGGPYYEQYF.

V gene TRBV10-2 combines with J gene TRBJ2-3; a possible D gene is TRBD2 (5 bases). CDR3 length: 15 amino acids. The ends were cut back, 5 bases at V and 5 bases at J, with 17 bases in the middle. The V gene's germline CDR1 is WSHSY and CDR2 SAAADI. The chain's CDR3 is CASSLGDPRVDTQYF. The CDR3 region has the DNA TGCGCCAGCAGTCTCGGCGACCCGAGGGTAGATACGCAGTATTTT.

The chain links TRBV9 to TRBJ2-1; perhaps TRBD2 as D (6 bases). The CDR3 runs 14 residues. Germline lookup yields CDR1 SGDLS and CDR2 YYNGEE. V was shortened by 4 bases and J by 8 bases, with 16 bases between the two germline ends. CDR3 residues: CASSRGGGIDEQFF. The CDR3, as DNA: TGTGCCAGCAGCCGGGGAGGCGGGATTGATGAGCAGTTCTTC.

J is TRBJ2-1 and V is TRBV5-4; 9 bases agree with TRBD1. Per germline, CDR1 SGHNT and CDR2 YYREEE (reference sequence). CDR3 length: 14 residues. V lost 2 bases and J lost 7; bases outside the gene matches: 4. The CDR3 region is CASSFGQGRNEQFF. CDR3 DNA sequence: TGTGCCAGCAGCTTCGGACAGGGGAGGAATGAGCAGTTCTTC.

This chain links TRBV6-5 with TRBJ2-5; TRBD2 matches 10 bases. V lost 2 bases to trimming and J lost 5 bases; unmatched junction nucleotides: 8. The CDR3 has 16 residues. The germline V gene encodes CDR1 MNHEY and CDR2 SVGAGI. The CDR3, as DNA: TGTGCCAGCAGTTACAGGTCTAGCGGGGGTCAGGAGACCCAGTACTTC. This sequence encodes CASSYRSSGGQETQYF.

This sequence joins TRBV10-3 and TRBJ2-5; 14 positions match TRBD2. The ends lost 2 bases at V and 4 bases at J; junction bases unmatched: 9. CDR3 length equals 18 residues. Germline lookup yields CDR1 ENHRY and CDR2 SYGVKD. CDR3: CAISETVGTSGSGETQYF. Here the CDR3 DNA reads TGTGCCATCAGTGAGACAGTCGGGACTAGCGGGAGTGGAGAGACCCAGTACTTC.

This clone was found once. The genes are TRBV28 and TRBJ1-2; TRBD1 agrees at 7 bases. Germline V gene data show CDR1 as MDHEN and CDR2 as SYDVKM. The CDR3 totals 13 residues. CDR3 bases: TGTACGTTAGGGGACAGCCTATTCTATGGCTACACCTTC. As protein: CTLGDSLFYGYTF.

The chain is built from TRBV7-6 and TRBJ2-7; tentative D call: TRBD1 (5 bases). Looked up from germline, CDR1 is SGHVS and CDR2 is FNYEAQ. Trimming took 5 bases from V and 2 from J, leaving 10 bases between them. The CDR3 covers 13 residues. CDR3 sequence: CASSVTVAYEQYF. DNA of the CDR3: TGTGCCAGCAGCGTGACAGTTGCCTACGAGCAGTACTTC.

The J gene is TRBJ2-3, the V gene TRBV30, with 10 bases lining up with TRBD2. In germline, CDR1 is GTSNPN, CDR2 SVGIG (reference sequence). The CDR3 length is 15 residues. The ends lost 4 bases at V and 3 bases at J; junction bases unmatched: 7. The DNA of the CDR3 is TGTGCCTGGACGGCTAGCGGGAGTCTGACAGATACGCAGTATTTT. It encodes CAWTASGSLTDTQYF.

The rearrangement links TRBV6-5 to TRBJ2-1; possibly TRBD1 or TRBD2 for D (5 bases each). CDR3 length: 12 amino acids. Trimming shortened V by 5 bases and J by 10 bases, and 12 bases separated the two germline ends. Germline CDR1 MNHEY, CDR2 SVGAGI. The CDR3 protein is CASSQGGGEQFF. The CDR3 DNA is TGTGCCAGCAGTCAGGGCGGCGGGGAGCAGTTCTTC.

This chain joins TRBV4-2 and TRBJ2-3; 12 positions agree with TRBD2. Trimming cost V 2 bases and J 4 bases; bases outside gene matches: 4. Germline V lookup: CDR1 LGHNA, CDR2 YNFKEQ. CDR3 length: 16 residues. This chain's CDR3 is CASSQPLAGGSDTQYF. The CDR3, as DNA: TGTGCCAGCAGCCAACCCCTAGCGGGAGGGTCAGATACGCAGTATTTT.

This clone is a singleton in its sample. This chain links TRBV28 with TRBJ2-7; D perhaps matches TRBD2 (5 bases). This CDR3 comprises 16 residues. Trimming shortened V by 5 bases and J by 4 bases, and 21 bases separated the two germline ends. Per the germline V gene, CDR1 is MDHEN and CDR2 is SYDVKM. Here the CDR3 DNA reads TGTGCCAGCAGTCCCCGTTACGGGGTCTCGATATACGAGCAGTACTTC. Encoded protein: CASSPRYGVSIYEQYF.

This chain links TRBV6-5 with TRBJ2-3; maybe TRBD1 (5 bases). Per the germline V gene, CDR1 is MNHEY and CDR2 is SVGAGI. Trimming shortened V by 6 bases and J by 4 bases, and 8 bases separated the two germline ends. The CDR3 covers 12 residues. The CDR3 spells CASRQGPDTQYF. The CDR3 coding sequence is TGTGCCAGCAGGCAGGGTCCAGATACGCAGTATTTT.

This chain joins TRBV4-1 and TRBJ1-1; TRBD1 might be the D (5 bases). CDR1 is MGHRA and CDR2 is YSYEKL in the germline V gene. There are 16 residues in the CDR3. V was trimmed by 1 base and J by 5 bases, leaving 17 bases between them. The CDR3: CASSQGGGRGKTEAFF. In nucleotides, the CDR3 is TGCGCCAGCAGCCAAGGGGGGGGACGAGGGAAGACTGAAGCTTTCTTT.

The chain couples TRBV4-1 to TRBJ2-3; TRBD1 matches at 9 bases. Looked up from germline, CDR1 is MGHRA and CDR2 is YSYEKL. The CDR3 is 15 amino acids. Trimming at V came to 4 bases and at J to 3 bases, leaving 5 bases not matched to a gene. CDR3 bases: TGCGCCAGCAGCCCCCGACAGGGGGTTACAGATACGCAGTATTTT. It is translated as CASSPRQGVTDTQYF.

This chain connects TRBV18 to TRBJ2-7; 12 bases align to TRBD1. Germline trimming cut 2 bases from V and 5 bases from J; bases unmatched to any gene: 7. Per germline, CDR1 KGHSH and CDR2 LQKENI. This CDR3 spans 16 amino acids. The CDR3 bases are TGTGCCAGCTCACCAGTTCTGGGACAGGGGGCTGACGAGCAGTACTTC. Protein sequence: CASSPVLGQGADEQYF.